This T cell receptor (beta chain) was found in a study of T-cell reconstitution after alpha-beta-depleted transplantation in children. A remark on this clonotype: Its target is unknown.

Study conclusions and caveats: Where alpha-beta T cells came from about two months after transplant was reportedly several hundred expanded graft clones. Surviving recipient T cells and thymic progenitors underlay high day-60 TCRbeta diversity in some patients. Newly produced T cells mostly provided counts and TCRbeta diversity after one year, as hyperexpanded clones declined.

Germline V CDR1 and CDR2: SQVTM, ANQGSEA. The CDR3 is made up of 15 amino acids. The V gene end was trimmed by 5 bases and the J gene end by 0 bases; junction bases not matched to a gene: 4. The TCRbeta library incorporated unique molecular identifiers. Using its own MiXCR run on the PCR reads, TCRdb lists one record per CDR3 protein. The repertoire holds almost 250,000 distinct CDR3 sequences, with around 25% as singletons. V is TRBV29-1 and J is TRBJ2-3; 11 bases are shared with TRBD1. The source material was PBMCs, sampled before TCRalphabeta/CD19-depleted stem cell transplant. The origin of this receptor is a girl aged 2 to 9 with Fanconi anemia, due to receive a stem cell transplant. The CDR3 loop reads CSVSGTGGSTDTQYF. Written as DNA, the CDR3 is TGCAGCGTTTCCGGGACAGGGGGGAGCACAGATACGCAGTATTTT.